The 23 T cell receptor beta chains below come from one sample, sequenced in a study of control samples from healthy donors and cancer patients. Generated by immunoSEQ multiplex PCR, the TCRdb table keeps only in-frame clones and is missing some. The table lists roughly 120,000 clones, roughly 90% of them singletons. Sequencing was carried out using PBMCs. Receptors originate from a woman aged 55-70 years with lung cancer.

There are a few counts of this clone. The chain has TRBV6-5 and TRBJ2-2; D gene uncertain. Trimming removed 6 bases from V and 4 bases from J, with 12 bases in between. Germline V lookup: CDR1 MNHEY, CDR2 SVGAGI. CDR3 size: 14 residues. This CDR3 reads CASRPTTRTGELFF. In DNA, the CDR3 is TGTGCCAGCAGACCGACAACCCGCACCGGGGAGCTGTTTTTT.

This rearrangement joins TRBV19 to TRBJ1-4; D is perhaps TRBD1 (6 bases). CDR1 and CDR2 from the germline V gene are LNHDA and SQIVND (reference sequence). The CDR3 is 14 amino acids. Trimming stripped 7 bases from V and 6 bases from J, with 15 bases between. CDR3 sequence (DNA): TGTGCCAGTATTTCGACGGGACACGATGAAAAACTGTTTTTT. Translation: CASISTGHDEKLFF. The full variable domain, completed using reference TRBV19 and TRBJ1-4, is DGGITQSPKYLFRKEGQNVTLSCEQNLNHDAMYWYRQDPGQGLRLIYYSQIVNDFQKGDIAEGYSVSREKKESFPLTVTSAQKNPTAFYLCASISTGHDEKLFFGSGTQLSVL.

J is TRBJ2-2 and V is TRBV2, with a weak D call TRBD2 (5 bases). The germline CDR1 and CDR2 sequences are SNHLY and FYNNEI. V lost 4 bases and J lost 0, with 12 bases in between. The length of the CDR3 is 16 residues. CDR3 nucleotide sequence: TGTGCCAGCAGTGTTAAGCGGTTAACGAACACCGGGGAGCTGTTTTTT. This encodes CASSVKRLTNTGELFF.

The V call is TRBV9, the J call TRBJ2-6; possible D gene TRBD1, 6 bases. The germline CDR1 and CDR2 sequences are SGDLS and YYNGEE. The ends were cut back, 2 bases at V and 0 bases at J, with 18 bases in the middle. This CDR3 has 19 residues. The CDR3 bases are TGTGCCAGCAGCGTGGCGGCGAGGGGGAAATTCTCTGGGGCCAACGTCCTGACTTTC. Translation gives CASSVAARGKFSGANVLTF.

In DNA, the CDR3 is TGCAGTCTCCTCAGGACAGGGAGGACTGGAAACACCATATATTTT. Translated, it gives CSLLRTGRTGNTIYF. The J gene is TRBJ1-3, the V gene TRBV29-1; 8 bases line up with TRBD1. This CDR3 has 15 amino acids. The germline CDR1 and CDR2 sequences are SQVTM and ANQGSEA. Full variable domain (remainder filled in from reference TRBV29-1 and TRBJ1-3): SAVISQKPSRDICQRGTSLTIQCQVDSQVTMMFWYRQQPGQSLTLIATANQGSEATYESGFVIDKFPISRPNLTFSTLTVSNMSPEDSSIYLCSLLRTGRTGNTIYFGEGSWLTVV.

The chain is built from TRBV19 and TRBJ1-1, with D possibly matching TRBD1 (6 bases). Germline CDR1 reads LNHDA; CDR2 reads SQIVND (reference sequence). This CDR3 is 15 amino acids long. DNA of the CDR3: TGTGCAGTTACAAACGGGGGGCGTGCGGACACTGAAGCTTTCTTT. As protein: CAVTNGGRADTEAFF.

The chain is built from TRBV7-8 and TRBJ1-5, with D possibly matching TRBD1 (6 bases). Trimming shortened V by 1 base and J by 4 bases, and 11 bases separated the two germline ends. The germline V gene has CDR1 SGHVS and CDR2 FQNEAQ. The CDR3 runs 15 residues. The CDR3 reads CASSLGQAPNQPQHF. The CDR3 DNA is TGTGCCAGCAGCTTAGGACAGGCGCCGAATCAGCCCCAGCATTTT. The full variable domain, its missing parts supplied by reference TRBV7-8 and TRBJ1-5, is GAGVSQSPRYKVAKRGQDVALRCDPISGHVSLFWYQQALGQGPEFLTYFQNEAQLDKSGLPSDRFFAERPEGSVSTLKIQRTQQEDSAVYLCASSLGQAPNQPQHFGDGTRLSIL.

The J gene is TRBJ2-5, the V gene TRBV6-5; D gene unclear. This CDR3 is 13 amino acids long. CDR1 and CDR2 (germline): MNHEY, SVGAGI. V was pared by 6 bases and J by 5 bases, with 13 bases between. The DNA for the CDR3 is TGTGCCAGCAGCACCGGATTGGCGGAGACCCAGTACTTC. This encodes CASSTGLAETQYF.

The chain combines TRBV7-8 with TRBJ1-6; D might be TRBD1 (5 bases). Germline CDR1 is SGHVS and CDR2 is FQNEAQ. This CDR3 is 16 amino acids long. Trimming removed 3 bases from V and 5 bases from J, with 14 bases in between. The CDR3 spells CASSLRQGKNNSPLHF. The CDR3 nucleotides are TGTGCCAGCAGCTTGCGGCAGGGCAAAAATAATTCACCCCTCCACTTT.

The table lists this clone with a count of one. The chain uses TRBV2 and TRBJ1-1, with D perhaps TRBD1 (5 bases). This CDR3 is built from 13 residues. V lost 7 bases, J lost 5 bases, and 14 bases lay in between. Germline CDR1 and CDR2: SNHLY and FYNNEI. CDR3 amino acids: CASMVAGWTEAFF. The CDR3 DNA reads as TGTGCCAGCATGGTGGCAGGGTGGACTGAAGCTTTCTTT.

The V gene is TRBV3-1 (or the pseudogene TRBV3-2), the J gene TRBJ2-1, with 9 nucleotides matching TRBD2. CDR1 is LGHDT, CDR2 YNNKEL, per germline (reference sequence). The J segment lost 4 bases and the V segment lost 4 bases, leaving 8 bases of the junction unmatched. This CDR3 has 16 amino acids. CDR3 bases: TGTGCCAGCAGCCCGGCGGGGCTAGCGGGGTACAATGAGCAGTTCTTC. This sequence encodes CASSPAGLAGYNEQFF.

The J gene is TRBJ1-4, the V gene TRBV28; D not certain. V dropped 8 bases and J dropped 4 bases, with 2 bases sitting between them. Germline assignment: CDR1 MDHEN and CDR2 SYDVKM. The CDR3 runs 10 residues. CDR3 loop: CASFNEKLFF. DNA of the CDR3: TGTGCCAGCTTTAATGAAAAACTGTTTTTT.

The rearrangement joins TRBV6-5 to TRBJ2-1; no firm D call. Per germline, CDR1 MNHEY and CDR2 SVGAGI. The CDR3 is 15 residues long. Deletions cut 7 bases from V and 0 bases from J, with 13 bases between. The CDR3, as DNA: TGTGCCAGCACCCTCGAGCCATTCTCCTACAATGAGCAGTTCTTC. This codes for CASTLEPFSYNEQFF.

The chain employs TRBV6-1 and TRBJ2-2; tentatively, D is TRBD2 (6 bases). CDR3 length: 16 residues. Trimming removed 0 bases from V and 5 bases from J, with 13 bases in between. Germline loops: CDR1 MNHNS, CDR2 SASEGT. The CDR3 reads CASSEASGVGTGELFF. The CDR3, as DNA: TGTGCCAGCAGTGAAGCCTCGGGGGTGGGGACCGGGGAGCTGTTTTTT.

The chain combines TRBV11-2 with TRBJ2-7; tentative D call: TRBD2 (5 bases). Germline CDR1 is SGHAT and CDR2 is FQNNGV. The V gene lost 8 bases and the J gene lost 6 bases, with 17 bases spanning the gap. The CDR3 contains 13 residues. The CDR3 loop is CASQDPRGGEQYF. DNA for the CDR3: TGTGCCAGCCAGGACCCCCGGGGTGGCGAGCAGTACTTC. Looking up the rest from reference TRBV11-2 and TRBJ2-7 gives the full variable domain: EAGVAQSPRYKIIEKRQSVAFWCNPISGHATLYWYQQILGQGPKLLIQFQNNGVVDDSQLPKDRFSAERLKGVDSTLKIQPAKLEDSAVYLCASQDPRGGEQYFGPGTRLTVT.

V is TRBV3-1 (or the pseudogene TRBV3-2) and J is TRBJ2-2, with D perhaps TRBD2 (7 bases). Germline V gene lookup returns CDR1 LGHDT and CDR2 YNNKEL (reference sequence). This CDR3 contains 15 residues. V was clipped by 6 bases and J by 3 bases, with 14 bases between them. The CDR3 nucleotides are TGTGCCAGCAGTCCGAGGGGGGGCTACACCGGGGAGCTGTTTTTT. Translating gives CASSPRGGYTGELFF.

This clone was counted a single time. The V and J genes are TRBV5-6 and TRBJ2-1, with a tentative D call TRBD1 (5 bases). CDR3 length: 14 amino acids. The ends were cut back, 2 bases at V and 4 bases at J, with 10 bases in the middle. Per the germline V gene, CDR1 is SGHDT and CDR2 is YYEEEE. The CDR3, as DNA: TGTGCCAGCAGCTTAGGCCAGGGATACAATGAGCAGTTCTTC. Amino acid sequence: CASSLGQGYNEQFF.

The chain joins TRBV4-1 to TRBJ2-7; either TRBD1 or TRBD2 may supply D (6 bases each). This CDR3 contains 16 residues. Germline V CDR1 and CDR2: MGHRA, YSYEKL. V lost 4 bases, J lost 2 bases, and 18 bases lay in between. CDR3 protein: CASSPRSRGGPYEQYF. CDR3 nucleotides: TGCGCCAGCAGCCCCCGGAGCAGGGGAGGACCCTACGAGCAGTACTTC.

This rearrangement joins TRBV5-1 to TRBJ2-7; 8 nucleotides agree with TRBD1. The V and J ends lost 3 bases and 5 bases, in that order; junction bases with no gene match: 7. Germline values: CDR1 SGHRS, CDR2 YFSETQ. The CDR3 runs to 14 residues. CDR3 nucleotide sequence: TGCGCCAGCAGCTCCGGACAGGGTAGCAACGAGCAGTACTTC. Amino acids: CASSSGQGSNEQYF.

CDR3 loop: CAINQRAGGEDNEQFF. CDR3 nucleotides: TGTGCCATCAACCAAAGAGCGGGGGGGGAGGACAATGAGCAGTTCTTC. The V call is TRBV10-3, the J call TRBJ2-1; 10 positions match TRBD2. The V and J ends lost 7 bases and 5 bases, in that order; junction bases with no gene match: 11. The CDR3 is 16 amino acids. CDR1 is ENHRY and CDR2 is SYGVKD in the germline V gene.

The chain employs TRBV2 and TRBJ1-1; D remains unclear. This CDR3 comprises 13 residues. V lost 4 bases, J lost 1 base, and 7 bases lay in between. From germline, CDR1 is SNHLY and CDR2 FYNNEI. CDR3 residues: CASSGLPNTEAFF. The CDR3 DNA follows: TGTGCCAGCAGTGGACTCCCGAACACTGAAGCTTTCTTT.

This clone came up a few times. This chain joins TRBV9 and TRBJ1-1, with TRBD1 as a possible D gene (6 bases). V gave up 2 bases and J gave up 2 bases, with 10 bases separating them. CDR3 length equals 14 residues. Germline lookup yields CDR1 SGDLS and CDR2 YYNGEE. Here the CDR3 reads CASSVGQSNTEAFF. The CDR3 DNA sequence: TGTGCCAGCAGCGTTGGACAGAGTAACACTGAAGCTTTCTTT.

The chain combines TRBV19 with TRBJ2-3; TRBD1 matches 9 bases. J lost 0 bases, V lost 6 bases, and 4 bases had no gene match. Germline CDR1 is LNHDA and CDR2 is SQIVND (reference sequence). The CDR3 is made up of 15 amino acids. The CDR3 DNA follows: TGTGCCAGTAGGGGACAGGGCCCTAGCACAGATACGCAGTATTTT. The encoded protein is CASRGQGPSTDTQYF.